The 14 T cell receptor beta chains presented below share a single source sample, sequenced in a study of blood T cell repertoires in COVID-19. Here immunoSEQ multiplex PCR was the method, and the copy in TCRdb shows in-frame clones only, minus some. The repertoire holds under 150,000 clones, with around 88% as singletons. Sequencing input: PBMCs or T cells enriched from blood (not recorded which). Receptor source: a woman in her forties or fifties who had recovered from COVID-19.

The V call is TRBV5-8, the J call TRBJ2-7; 11 positions match TRBD2. J lost 6 bases, V lost 2 bases, and 4 bases had no gene match. CDR3 size: 14 residues. The germline V gene encodes CDR1 SGHTS and CDR2 YDEGEE. The CDR3 loop is CASSFVAGGREQYF. The CDR3, as DNA: TGTGCCAGCAGCTTCGTAGCGGGGGGGCGCGAGCAGTACTTC.

The chain employs TRBV4-1 and TRBJ1-2, with a tentative D call TRBD1 (6 bases). Germline-derived CDR1 and CDR2 are MGHRA and YSYEKL. Trimming left V 2 bases short and J 1 base short, with 11 bases between. The length of the CDR3 is 15 residues. The CDR3 DNA sequence: TGCGCCAGCAGCCAACCTCACAGGGATAACTATGGCTACACCTTC. Protein product: CASSQPHRDNYGYTF.

V and J are TRBV6-5 and TRBJ2-5, with D tentatively TRBD1 (6 bases). The CDR3 covers 14 residues. Germline V CDR1 and CDR2: MNHEY, SVGAGI. The V end was cut by 0 bases, the J end by 4 bases, with 9 bases between. The CDR3 here is CASSYSDRLETQYF. For the CDR3, the DNA is TGTGCCAGCAGTTACTCCGACAGGCTAGAGACCCAGTACTTC.

The chain employs TRBV7-3 and TRBJ1-1; possible D gene TRBD1, 6 bases. The V end lost 6 bases, the J end lost 1 base, and 12 bases lay between the germline ends. The germline V gene encodes CDR1 SGHTA and CDR2 FQGTGA. The length of the CDR3 is 14 residues. The CDR3: CASRQGNGNTEAFF. In DNA form, the CDR3 reads TGTGCCAGCAGGCAGGGGAACGGGAACACTGAAGCTTTCTTT.

The chain employs TRBV12-5 and TRBJ1-4; a weak D match, TRBD1 (6 bases). With 2 bases removed from V and 7 bases from J, the gap between germline ends came to 8 bases. The CDR3 is 13 amino acids. Germline lookup yields CDR1 LGHNT and CDR2 FRNRAP. CDR3 nucleotide sequence: TGTGCTAGTGGTTTGCTACAGGGTGAAAAACTGTTTTTT. Protein sequence: CASGLLQGEKLFF.

The gene calls are TRBV5-5 and TRBJ2-7; a possible D gene is TRBD2 (6 bases). There are 13 residues in the CDR3. Germline V CDR1 and CDR2: SGHKS, YYEKEE (reference sequence). Trimming stripped 0 bases from V and 4 bases from J, with 8 bases between. Here the CDR3 reads CASSLVGGYEQYF. The DNA of the CDR3 is TGTGCCAGCAGCTTGGTGGGGGGTTACGAGCAGTACTTC.

V and J are TRBV19 and TRBJ2-1, with D tentatively TRBD2 (5 bases). Germline assignment: CDR1 LNHDA and CDR2 SQIVND (reference sequence). V lost 5 bases to trimming and J lost 7 bases, with 15 bases between them. The CDR3 contains 14 residues. The CDR3 coding sequence is TGTGCCAGTAGTGCCTCCCCGGGGTGGAATGAGCAGTTCTTC. It yields the protein CASSASPGWNEQFF.

This clone was counted once. The rearrangement joins TRBV4-1 to TRBJ1-5; possibly TRBD1 for D (6 bases). The CDR3 has 16 residues. Germline V gene lookup returns CDR1 MGHRA and CDR2 YSYEKL. V lost 4 bases to trimming and J lost 0 bases, with 13 bases between them. CDR3 in amino acids: CASSPGTYNSNQPQHF. CDR3 DNA sequence: TGCGCCAGCAGCCCCGGGACATATAATAGCAATCAGCCCCAGCATTTT.

The chain uses TRBV29-1 and TRBJ1-2; 9 bases align to TRBD1. Germline trimming cut 5 bases from V and 0 bases from J; bases unmatched to any gene: 10. Germline V gives CDR1 SQVTM, CDR2 ANQGSEA. This CDR3 contains 16 residues. The CDR3 nucleotides read TGCAGCGTTCTCGGGACAGGGTACATAGCTAACTATGGCTACACCTTC. Translating gives CSVLGTGYIANYGYTF.

The rearrangement uses TRBV27 and TRBJ2-2, with TRBD1 matching 9 bases. The CDR3 is 14 amino acids. Germline assignment: CDR1 MNHEY and CDR2 SMNVEV (reference sequence). Unmatched junction bases numbered 5, after V lost 8 bases and J lost 4 bases. The CDR3 bases are TGTGCCAGCGGGACAGGGAGTTTCACCGGGGAGCTGTTTTTT. This sequence encodes CASGTGSFTGELFF.

This sequence joins TRBV5-1 and TRBJ2-5; D might be TRBD2 (6 bases). Deletions cut 1 base from V and 1 base from J, with 17 bases between. This CDR3 has 17 amino acids. Germline V gene data show CDR1 as SGHRS and CDR2 as YFSETQ. In DNA, the CDR3 is TGCGCCAGCAGCTTGTGGGCTAGCGACCAAATCCAAGAGACCCAGTACTTC. It codes for CASSLWASDQIQETQYF.

J is TRBJ1-1 and V is TRBV19, with D possibly being TRBD1 (5 bases). Germline-derived CDR1 and CDR2 are LNHDA and SQIVND (reference sequence). The V end lost 8 bases, the J end lost 4 bases, and 14 bases lay between the germline ends. This CDR3 has 13 residues. This CDR3 is CASGMWGGTEAFF. DNA of the CDR3: TGTGCCAGTGGAATGTGGGGGGGCACTGAAGCTTTCTTT.

This chain joins TRBV6-5 and TRBJ2-1; 9 nucleotides line up with TRBD2. J gave up 7 bases and V 8 bases, and 6 bases lay outside the gene matches. The germline gives CDR1 MNHEY, CDR2 SVGAGI. CDR3 length: 13 amino acids. This CDR3 is CASGRGGVNEQFF. The CDR3 bases are TGTGCCAGCGGGCGGGGGGGCGTAAATGAGCAGTTCTTC.

This chain uses TRBV7-9 with TRBJ2-1; D perhaps matches TRBD1 (6 bases). Germline assignment: CDR1 SEHNR and CDR2 FQNEAQ (reference sequence). This CDR3 is built from 15 residues. Trimming left V 1 base short and J 7 bases short, with 14 bases between. The CDR3 DNA reads as TGTGCCAGCAGCTTAGGGTCAGGGACAACTAATGAGCAGTTCTTC. Amino acids: CASSLGSGTTNEQFF.